The rows below give T cell receptor beta chains drawn from one sample of a study of lung T cells in sarcoidosis with Löfgren's syndrome. In TCRdb, the reads were re-called with MiXCR into one record per CDR3 protein. Here the sample spans some 18,000 distinct CDR3 sequences, roughly 20% being singletons. Sequencing was performed on CD4+ T cells from PBMCs. Source of these receptors: a human donor with sarcoidosis (Löfgren's syndrome or another form), or a control subject (not recorded which). Both conserved end residues are part of each CDR3. Fields, in order: CDR3 protein, CDR3 DNA, V gene, J gene, D gene, clone size, CDR3 length. A D gene is named only where the DNA matches it firmly. Size is stated for part of the rows, as once, few or many counts, or as a class when the clone is expanded.

CASSLTVRQYF	TGTGCCAGCAGCTTGACCGTGCGACAGTACTTC	TRBV12-3/TRBV12-4	TRBJ2-7	NA	NA	11
CASSVSRENSPLHF	TGTGCCAGCAGCGTATCCCGGGAAAATTCACCCCTCCACTTT	TRBV7-9	TRBJ1-6	NA	many	14
CASSQRDSSYNEQFF	TGTGCCAGCAGCCAACGGGACTCATCCTACAATGAGCAGTTCTTC	TRBV4-2	TRBJ2-1	NA	many	15
CASSQDPPSRGEQYF	TGTGCCAGCAGCCAAGATCCCCCTTCGCGGGGCGAGCAGTACTTC	TRBV14	TRBJ2-7	NA	many	15
CASRHLSGTDTQYF	TGCGCCAGCCGGCACTTGTCGGGCACAGATACGCAGTATTTT	TRBV10-2	TRBJ2-3	NA	many	14
CASRGQGDYEQYF	TGTGCCAGCCGTGGACAGGGCGACTACGAGCAGTACTTC	TRBV28	TRBJ2-7	TRBD1	medium-sized	13
CAWSVPPQRHEQFF	TGTGCCTGGAGTGTACCCCCCCAGAGACATGAGCAGTTCTTC	TRBV30	TRBJ2-1	NA	NA	14
CATSRDYSLNTEAFF	TGTGCCACCAGCAGAGATTACAGTCTGAACACTGAAGCTTTCTTT	TRBV15	TRBJ1-1	NA	medium-sized	15
CAISESWRNQETQYF	TGTGCCATCAGTGAGTCGTGGCGGAACCAAGAGACCCAGTACTTC	TRBV10-3	TRBJ2-5	NA	many	15
CIVEDTRGTEAFF	TGCATCGTTGAAGACACCAGGGGCACTGAAGCTTTCTTT	TRBV29-1	TRBJ1-1	NA	NA	13
CSARDPRPQGDYEQYF	TGCAGTGCTAGAGATCCCCGGCCGCAAGGAGATTACGAGCAGTACTTC	TRBV20-1	TRBJ2-7	NA	many	16
CASSLGASGSGTDTQYF	TGTGCCAGCAGCTTAGGGGCTAGCGGTTCGGGCACAGATACGCAGTATTTT	TRBV7-2	TRBJ2-3	TRBD2	medium-sized	17
CATSGKGQGISYNEQFF	TGTGCCACCAGTGGCAAGGGACAGGGTATCTCCTACAATGAGCAGTTCTTC	TRBV24-1	TRBJ2-1	TRBD1	many	17
CASSQDVTSGSYNEQFF	TGTGCCAGCAGCCAAGATGTCACTAGCGGGAGTTACAATGAGCAGTTCTTC	TRBV4-2	TRBJ2-1	TRBD2	many	17
CASSYGSQNIQYF	TGTGCCAGCAGTTACGGGAGTCAAAACATTCAGTACTTC	TRBV6-6	TRBJ2-4	NA	medium-sized	13
CASPRQVEFPNEQFF	TGCGCCAGCCCCAGACAGGTAGAATTCCCGAATGAGCAGTTCTTC	TRBV10-2	TRBJ2-1	NA	many	15
CASLEGLNTEASF	TGTGCCAGCCTTGAGGGGCTGAACACTGAAGCTTCCTTT	TRBV28	TRBJ1-1	NA	NA	13
CASSFKGEGYGYTF	TGTGCCAGCAGCTTTAAGGGGGAAGGCTATGGCTACACCTTC	TRBV7-9	TRBJ1-2	NA	medium-sized	14
CASSRLAGSTGELFF	TGTGCCAGCAGTCGACTAGCGGGGAGCACCGGGGAGCTGTTTTTT	TRBV6-1	TRBJ2-2	TRBD2	medium-sized	15
CASSYSDEKLFF	TGTGCCAGCAGTTACTCGGATGAAAAACTGTTTTTT	TRBV6-6	TRBJ1-4	NA	medium-sized	12
CASSLPGRMNTEAFF	TGTGCCAGCAGTTTGCCGGGACGGATGAACACTGAAGCTTTCTTT	TRBV28	TRBJ1-1	NA	medium-sized	15
CSARAPREGRVEQFF	TGCAGTGCTAGAGCTCCCCGGGAGGGAAGAGTTGAGCAGTTCTTC	TRBV20-1	TRBJ2-1	TRBD2	medium-sized	15
CASSYVGLSSYNEQFF	TGTGCCAGCAGTTACGTAGGGCTGAGCTCCTACAATGAGCAGTTCTTC	TRBV6-6	TRBJ2-1	NA	medium-sized	16
CATSEFDRGPQYF	TGTGCCACCAGTGAGTTTGACAGGGGGCCGCAGTATTTT	TRBV24-1	TRBJ2-3	TRBD1	medium-sized	13
CASRRDYEQYF	TGTGCCAGCAGGCGGGACTACGAGCAGTACTTC	TRBV12-3/TRBV12-4	TRBJ2-7	NA	many	11
CASSYVLLQETRYF	TGTGCCAGCAGTTATGTTCTACTTCAAGAGACCCGGTACTTC	TRBV6-5	TRBJ2-5	NA	NA	14
CAYRGPTDTQYF	TGCGCCTACAGGGGGCCGACAGATACGCAGTATTTT	TRBV20-1	TRBJ2-3	TRBD1	many	12
CASNLNLPGHNPWSNQPQHF	TGTGCCAGCAACTTAAATCTTCCGGGACACAATCCGTGGAGCAACCAGCCCCAGCATTTT	TRBV7-8	TRBJ1-5	NA	NA	20
CASSSAKSGFTDTQYF	TGTGCCAGCAGCTCAGCCAAAAGCGGTTTCACAGATACGCAGTATTTT	TRBV5-4	TRBJ2-3	NA	many	16
CASSQERTFSSNQPQHF	TGCGCCAGCAGCCAAGAGCGAACGTTCAGTAGCAATCAGCCCCAGCATTTT	TRBV4-1	TRBJ1-5	NA	NA	17
CASSPLDRANQPQHF	TGTGCCAGCAGCCCCCTCGACAGGGCCAATCAGCCCCAGCATTTT	TRBV28	TRBJ1-5	TRBD1	many	15
CASSSLQNQPQHF	TGTGCCAGCAGTTCCCTGCAGAATCAGCCCCAGCATTTT	TRBV12-3/TRBV12-4	TRBJ1-5	NA	few	13
CASSLGGLAGGRQFF	TGTGCCAGCAGCCTAGGCGGACTAGCGGGAGGGAGGCAGTTCTTC	TRBV27	TRBJ2-1	TRBD2	many	15
CASRGTWGGETQYF	TGTGCCAGCAGGGGTACTTGGGGGGGTGAGACCCAGTACTTC	TRBV2	TRBJ2-5	TRBD2	NA	14
CASSQQKGTDTVELFF	TGTGCCAGCAGCCAGCAGAAAGGGACAGACACCGTGGAGCTGTTTTTT	TRBV7-9	TRBJ2-2	TRBD1	NA	16
CATQGQILEGTEAFF	TGTGCCACCCAGGGACAGATACTAGAAGGCACTGAAGCTTTCTTT	TRBV7-8	TRBJ1-1	TRBD1	many	15
CASSPLPQGGFGNTEAFF	TGTGCCAGCTCACCACTCCCGCAGGGGGGATTTGGGAACACTGAAGCTTTCTTT	TRBV18	TRBJ1-1	TRBD1	many	18
CASSDSVYGQYF	TGTGCCAGCAGCGACTCCGTTTATGGGCAGTACTTC	TRBV6-5	TRBJ2-7	NA	NA	12
CASSQRHQNTQYF	TGTGCCAGCTCACAACGACACCAAAATACGCAGTATTTT	TRBV18	TRBJ2-3	NA	many	13
CASSGQGDSEAFF	TGTGCCAGTAGTGGACAGGGGGACTCTGAAGCTTTCTTT	TRBV19	TRBJ1-1	TRBD1	many	13
CSSGLAGQGFTDTQYF	TGTTCCAGCGGCTTAGCTGGACAGGGATTCACAGATACGCAGTATTTT	TRBV7-2	TRBJ2-3	TRBD1	once	16
CASSQWLGGGLNIQYF	TGCGCCAGCAGCCAATGGTTGGGCGGGGGCCTAAACATTCAGTACTTC	TRBV4-3	TRBJ2-4	NA	NA	16
CASSFEGEPNTEAFF	TGCGCCAGCAGCTTCGAGGGTGAGCCAAACACTGAAGCTTTCTTT	TRBV5-1	TRBJ1-1	NA	many	15
CASRRFTKGGGTDTQYF	TGTGCCAGCAGAAGGTTTACTAAGGGCGGGGGTACAGATACACAGTATTTT	TRBV6-2/TRBV6-3	TRBJ2-3	TRBD2	NA	17
CSVAGSSGNTIYF	TGCAGCGTTGCGGGCAGCTCTGGAAACACCATATATTTT	TRBV29-1	TRBJ1-3	NA	NA	13